Sequencing of this T cell receptor beta chain was carried out in a study of CD8 T cells in Susac syndrome (dated by TCRdb to the late 2010s). About the investigation overall: Whether CD8+ T cell activation and differentiation in Susac syndrome was antigen driven was tested using repertoire sequencing. Clonality of the CD8+ T cell repertoire was compared between about a dozen healthy donors, 14 Susac syndrome patients and some 15 multiple sclerosis patients.

From the germline V gene (reference sequence), CDR1 is DFQATT and CDR2 is SNEGSKA. V loses 2 bases at its end and J loses 4 bases; junction bases beyond the gene matches: 10. The CDR3 spans 15 residues, from the cysteine through the phenylalanine. Only the CDR3 region is kept as DNA, spanning 45 bases read in frame from base 1. Peripheral blood CD8+ and CD4+ T cells from healthy donors, Susac syndrome patients and multiple sclerosis patients were profiled by high-throughput TCR beta sequencing. Healthy donors were included as age- and sex-matched controls. Bulk CD8+ and CD4+ T cells were purified by magnetic negative isolation, whereas CD8+ TEMRA cells were enriched by FACS. Blood was drawn into EDTA tubes, processed within 24 hours, and PBMCs were isolated by density gradient centrifugation. PBMCs intended for TCR sequencing were frozen in liquid nitrogen and were later thawed in a 37 degrees C water bath. The sorted or isolated CD4+, CD8+ and CD8+ TEMRA cells had a purity of 90% or higher.

Results the study describes overall, beyond this receptor: The study acknowledged that relatively few individuals were included in the TCR sequencing and HLA analysis.

Turning to this clonotype: Its antigen target is currently unknown. No clone much larger than this one lies a single base away; base qualities are absent.

RNA was extracted using the RNeasy kit, and about 0.5 to 1 microgram was reverse transcribed with random hexamers. TCR beta CDR3 regions were amplified with the immunoSEQ multiplex PCR assay covering 54 Vbeta and 13 Jbeta segments. Bias from PCR amplification was corrected by using a synthetic template baseline for primer optimization and for computational correction. In the authors' own workflow: Only productive sequences were kept, with reads annotated to V, D and J genes according to IMGT and analyzed in immunoSEQ Analyzer. Clonality was calculated as one minus the Shannon entropy normalized by log2 of the number of productive unique sequences. For each patient and control, public and private clones were evaluated within the 100 most prevalent clones. Clones were defined as Susac-specific if absent from the healthy and MS cohorts, from approximately 1,100 published viral clones and from other ImmuneACCESS disease sequences. Using fastp at Q25 and MiXCR, TCRdb reprocessed the public reads and kept productive beta chains. Identical CDR3 protein sequences are pooled into one entry, listed with their most common genes and DNA. These V and J calls rely on TCRdb rather than the paper's analysis. The sample table records more than 110,000 distinct CDR3 sequences; 94% of these occur just once. Roughly 0.27% of the sample goes to the ten largest clones.

The clonotype was recovered from a human donor in good health. Sequences were obtained from CD8+ T cells from PBMCs. Here the chain combines TRBV20-1 and TRBJ2-5; 7 bases in the middle match TRBD1. The CDR3 reads as follows: CSARPLLTGVETQYF. The nucleotides read TGCAGTGCTAGACCACTATTAACAGGGGTAGAGACCCAGTACTTC.